This T cell receptor (beta chain) was sequenced during a study of shared clonotypes between healthy human individuals. As processed by the authors: Without quality scores, immunoSEQ junctional reads could not be filtered like full-length reads. The protocol was immunoSEQ multiplex PCR, while the TCRdb copy is restricted to in-frame clones and leaves out a portion. V, J and clone size are those of that table, while D and trimming were read from the DNA. This repertoire shows 2 million to 2.5 million clones, 85% to 95% found once; its top ten account for 0.3% to 0.4%. CDR3 length: 14 amino acids. Germline V lookup: CDR1 MDHEN, CDR2 SYDVKM. V shed 3 bases and J shed 2 bases, with 10 bases lying between them.

The sample comprised naive CD4+ T cells from PBMCs. Regarding subset: CD45RA+ positively selected. The receptor was derived from a man between 18 and 35 years old in good health. Some clones in this sample may be carry-over from other donors' samples. The genes are TRBV28 and TRBJ1-2, with D possibly being TRBD1 (5 bases). The CDR3 bases are TGTGCCAGCAGTTTTTCACCAGGGAACTATGGCTACACCTTC. This encodes CASSFSPGNYGYTF.